What follows are 19 T cell receptor beta chains derived from one specimen sequenced in a study of blood T cell repertoires in COVID-19 (dated by TCRdb to between 2020 and 2021). Libraries were made using the immunoSEQ multiplex PCR assay. TCRdb limited this immuneACCESS table to in-frame rearrangements with V and J called. A share of clones is missing; checked studies link under half to unresolved V genes, and the rest is unexplained. This sample holds 65,000 to 80,000 clones; over 75% were observed only once. 4.5% to 7% of the sample rests with the top ten. Specimen: peripheral blood. All receptors derive from a man between 45 and 60 years old with active COVID-19.

The chain uses TRBV19 and TRBJ2-7, with 10 bases fitting TRBD1. Germline loops: CDR1 LNHDA, CDR2 SQIVND (reference sequence). This CDR3 is built from 15 residues. The V segment lost 3 bases and the J segment 3 bases; nucleotides outside the gene matches: 5. The CDR3 DNA reads as TGTGCCAGTAGTATTGGGGACAGGGGAATCTACGAGCAGTACTTC. Protein sequence: CASSIGDRGIYEQYF. Looking up the rest from reference TRBV19 and TRBJ2-7 gives the full variable domain: DGGITQSPKYLFRKEGQNVTLSCEQNLNHDAMYWYRQDPGQGLRLIYYSQIVNDFQKGDIAEGYSVSREKKESFPLTVTSAQKNPTAFYLCASSIGDRGIYEQYFGPGTRLTVT.

The chain combines TRBV7-3 with TRBJ1-6; D might be TRBD1 (5 bases). V shed 3 bases and J shed 9 bases, with 9 bases lying between them. Germline CDR1 and CDR2: SGHTA and FQGTGA. This CDR3 comprises 13 residues. The CDR3 coding sequence is TGTGCCAGCAGCTTCAGGGCTAGTTCACCCCTCCACTTT. Residues: CASSFRASSPLHF.

The chain has TRBV3-1 (or the pseudogene TRBV3-2) and TRBJ2-7; D is possibly TRBD1 (5 bases). Germline CDR1 is LGHDT and CDR2 is YNNKEL (reference sequence). This CDR3 spans 12 amino acids. V lost 5 bases to trimming and J lost 6 bases, with 11 bases between them. CDR3 nucleotides: TGTGCCAGCAGCGCGACAGTAGGCGAGCAGTACTTC. Residues: CASSATVGEQYF.

The chain links TRBV7-8 to TRBJ2-3; TRBD1 might be the D (6 bases). The germline V gene encodes CDR1 SGHVS and CDR2 FQNEAQ. The CDR3 is made up of 15 amino acids. The V and J ends lost 5 bases and 0 bases respectively, with 12 bases between them. The chain's CDR3 is CASSLGALSTDTQYF. CDR3 sequence (DNA): TGTGCCAGCAGCCTGGGGGCTTTGAGCACAGATACGCAGTATTTT.

CDR3 loop: CASSLSAQGALPTGELFF. Written as DNA, the CDR3 is TGTGCCAGCTCACTCTCTGCTCAGGGGGCCTTGCCCACCGGGGAGCTGTTTTTT. V is TRBV18 and J is TRBJ2-2; TRBD1 agrees at 8 bases. With 4 bases clipped from V and 4 bases from J, the junction kept 14 bases outside the gene matches. This CDR3 is built from 18 residues. Per germline, CDR1 KGHSH and CDR2 LQKENI.

The chain has TRBV7-2 and TRBJ2-7, with D possibly matching TRBD1 (5 bases). The CDR3 spans 15 residues. V was cut by 5 bases and J by 3 bases, with 17 bases left in between. CDR1 is SGHTA and CDR2 is FQGNSA in the germline V gene. CDR3 region: CASSTDRALNYEQYF. The CDR3 DNA is TGTGCCAGCAGCACAGACAGAGCTTTGAACTACGAGCAGTACTTC.

This rearrangement joins TRBV19 to TRBJ2-2; D is perhaps TRBD1 (5 bases). This CDR3 is built from 15 residues. Trimming shortened V by 4 bases and J by 1 base, and 10 bases separated the two germline ends. The germline V gene encodes CDR1 LNHDA and CDR2 SQIVND (reference sequence). As DNA, the CDR3 is TGTGCCAGTAGTAGGTTGGACATGAACACCGGGGAGCTGTTTTTT. This codes for CASSRLDMNTGELFF.

The rearrangement joins TRBV28 to TRBJ1-1; D may be TRBD1 (5 bases). The CDR3 has 15 amino acids. Trimming stripped 6 bases from V and 1 base from J, with 15 bases between. CDR1 is MDHEN, CDR2 SYDVKM, per germline. Here the CDR3 reads CASSLVSQGNTEAFF. CDR3 sequence (DNA): TGTGCCAGCAGCCTCGTATCGCAGGGGAACACTGAAGCTTTCTTT. The full variable domain, in which reference TRBV28 and TRBJ1-1 provide the parts outside the CDR3, is DVKVTQSSRYLVKRTGEKVFLECVQDMDHENMFWYRQDPGLGLRLIYFSYDVKMKEKGDIPEGYSVSREKKERFSLILESASTNQTSMYLCASSLVSQGNTEAFFGQGTRLTVV.

The chain combines TRBV6-2 or TRBV6-3 with TRBJ1-5, with 9 bases matching TRBD1. Germline CDR1 and CDR2: MNHEY and SVGEGT. Trimming cost V 6 bases and J 4 bases; bases outside gene matches: 10. The CDR3 runs to 16 residues. Written as DNA, the CDR3 is TGTGCCAGCAGGCCTATGGGACAGGGTGAAAATCAGCCCCAGCATTTT. Amino acid sequence: CASRPMGQGENQPQHF.

This rearrangement joins TRBV4-3 to TRBJ2-3; D ambiguous. CDR1 and CDR2 (germline): LGHNA, YSLEER. This CDR3 contains 13 residues. The V end lost 4 bases, the J end lost 6 bases, and 11 bases lay between the germline ends. The chain's CDR3 is CASSPPSTDTQYF. Written as DNA, the CDR3 is TGCGCCAGCAGCCCTCCTAGTACGGATACGCAGTATTTT.

Here the CDR3 reads CAWSVQGSPTDTQYF. CDR3 DNA sequence: TGTGCCTGGAGTGTACAGGGTTCACCCACAGATACGCAGTATTTT. This chain joins TRBV30 and TRBJ2-3; tentative D call: TRBD1 (6 bases). CDR3 length equals 15 residues. The germline CDR1 and CDR2 sequences are GTSNPN and SVGIG (reference sequence). The V and J ends lost 0 bases and 2 bases respectively, with 12 bases between them. Using reference TRBV30 and TRBJ2-3 for the parts outside the CDR3, the full variable domain is SQTIHQWPATLVQPVGSPLSLECTVEGTSNPNLYWYRQAAGRGLQLLFYSVGIGQISSEVPQNLSASRPQDRQFILSSKKLLLSDSGFYLCAWSVQGSPTDTQYFGPGTRLTVL.

The chain recombines TRBV11-2 with TRBJ1-6; tentative D call: TRBD1 (6 bases). V was shortened by 3 bases and J by 10 bases, with 13 bases between the two germline ends. The CDR3 loop spans 14 amino acids. The germline V gene has CDR1 SGHAT and CDR2 FQNNGV. CDR3 amino acids: CASSLMGGRSPLHF. The CDR3 DNA follows: TGTGCCAGCAGCTTGATGGGGGGGCGGTCACCCCTCCACTTT.

This clone has just a few counts. The chain links TRBV28 to TRBJ2-7; 7 bases are shared with TRBD2. From germline, CDR1 is MDHEN and CDR2 SYDVKM. After removal of 2 bases from V and 4 bases from J, the junction contained 8 bases not matched to a gene. The length of the CDR3 is 15 residues. Written as DNA, the CDR3 is TGTGCCAGCAGTTTAGCGGGCGGGAGAGTTTACGAGCAGTACTTC. Residues: CASSLAGGRVYEQYF.

J is TRBJ2-1 and V is TRBV5-1; 8 nucleotides align to TRBD2. CDR3 length: 15 amino acids. The germline V gene encodes CDR1 SGHRS and CDR2 YFSETQ. V lost 0 bases to trimming and J lost 3 bases; unmatched junction nucleotides: 2. CDR3 coding DNA: TGCGCCAGCAGCTTGGCCAGCGGGGGCTACAATGAGCAGTTCTTC. Protein product: CASSLASGGYNEQFF.

This clone was counted between two and nine times. The chain couples TRBV5-1 to TRBJ2-7, with TRBD1 as a possible D gene (5 bases). Germline V gene sequence: CDR1 SGHRS, CDR2 YFSETQ. The CDR3 length is 13 residues. V gave up 3 bases and J gave up 6 bases, with 13 bases separating them. CDR3 nucleotide sequence: TGCGCCAGCAGCTCCGACAGTTTCTCCGAGCAGTACTTC. Translation gives CASSSDSFSEQYF.

The gene calls are TRBV9 and TRBJ1-3; D gene ambiguous. The germline V gene encodes CDR1 SGDLS and CDR2 YYNGEE. V was cut by 0 bases and J by 1 base, with 8 bases left in between. The CDR3 loop spans 15 amino acids. CDR3 protein: CASSVATESGNTIYF. CDR3 in DNA: TGTGCCAGCAGCGTAGCTACGGAGTCTGGAAACACCATATATTTT.

In nucleotides, the CDR3 is TGTGCCAGCAGCGTAGCGGTGGGGACCAGGGGGACCCAGTACTTC. Translating gives CASSVAVGTRGTQYF. The chain joins TRBV9 to TRBJ2-5, with D maybe TRBD1 (6 bases). Germline V lookup: CDR1 SGDLS, CDR2 YYNGEE. Between the trimmed V and J ends, which lost 0 bases and 7 bases, there was a span of 16 bases. The CDR3 sequence is 15 residues long.

The chain has TRBV18 and TRBJ1-4; D is possibly TRBD1 (5 bases). The V gene lost 0 bases and the J gene lost 8 bases, with 13 bases spanning the gap. The CDR3 runs to 15 residues. CDR1 is KGHSH and CDR2 is LQKENI in the germline V gene. The CDR3 DNA is TGTGCCAGCTCACCACCGGGCAGGGTAGGCGAAAAACTGTTTTTT. Its translation is CASSPPGRVGEKLFF. The complete variable domain, with remaining parts taken from reference TRBV18 and TRBJ1-4, reads NAGVMQNPRHLVRRRGQEARLRCSPMKGHSHVYWYRQLPEEGLKFMVYLQKENIIDESGMPKERFSAEFPKEGPSILRIQQVVRGDSAAYFCASSPPGRVGEKLFFGSGTQLSVL.

This chain connects TRBV28 to TRBJ2-1; 10 bases agree with TRBD2. Looked up from germline, CDR1 is MDHEN and CDR2 is SYDVKM. The V gene end was trimmed by 5 bases and the J gene end by 1 base; junction bases not matched to a gene: 8. This CDR3 is built from 17 residues. CDR3 bases: TGTGCCAGCAGTACCATCACTAGCGGGAAATCCTACAATGAGCAGTTCTTC. Encoded protein: CASSTITSGKSYNEQFF. The variable domain in full, with the rest retrieved from reference TRBV28 and TRBJ2-1, is DVKVTQSSRYLVKRTGEKVFLECVQDMDHENMFWYRQDPGLGLRLIYFSYDVKMKEKGDIPEGYSVSREKKERFSLILESASTNQTSMYLCASSTITSGKSYNEQFFGPGTRLTVL.